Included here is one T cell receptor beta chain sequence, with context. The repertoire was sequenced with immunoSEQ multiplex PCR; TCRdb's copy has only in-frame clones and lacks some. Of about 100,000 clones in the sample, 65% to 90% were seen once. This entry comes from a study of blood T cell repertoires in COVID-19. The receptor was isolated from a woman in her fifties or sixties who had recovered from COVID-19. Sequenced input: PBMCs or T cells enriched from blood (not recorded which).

The DNA of the CDR3 is TGTGCCAGCAGCGTACAAGCGGGGGGCATAAACACCGGGGAGCTGTTTTTT. Residues: CASSVQAGGINTGELFF. The rearrangement links TRBV9 to TRBJ2-2; TRBD2 matches 9 bases. The CDR3 extends over 17 amino acids. CDR1 is SGDLS, CDR2 YYNGEE, per germline. Trimming removed 1 base from V and 2 bases from J; junction bases left unmatched: 6.